These 25 T cell receptor beta chains came from one sample sequenced in a study of blood T cell repertoires in COVID-19 (dated by TCRdb to 2020 to 2022). The library was produced with the immunoSEQ multiplex PCR assay. The source is immuneACCESS, and TCRdb retained only in-frame sequences with V and J called. Part of the clones is not carried over; for the studies checked, unresolved V genes explain less than half of this, and the remainder is unexplained. In all, the sample holds 210,000 or so clones, and about 90% of those were seen once. 0.62% of the sample is taken by the ten largest. The sample comprised peripheral blood. These receptors were obtained from a man aged 50-59 years with acute or convalescent COVID-19.

This clone has a single count. The chain links TRBV4-2 to TRBJ1-5; 8 positions match TRBD1. Trimming took 2 bases from V and 2 from J; bases not matched to a gene: 8. This CDR3 has 17 residues. Germline V gene data show CDR1 as LGHNA and CDR2 as YNFKEQ. This CDR3 is CASSQPIGQGGNQPQHF. The CDR3 DNA is TGTGCCAGCAGCCAACCTATCGGACAGGGCGGCAATCAGCCCCAGCATTTT.

The V call is TRBV6-6, the J call TRBJ2-7, with a weak D call TRBD2 (6 bases). The CDR3 extends over 14 amino acids. V shed 6 bases and J shed 0 bases, with 12 bases lying between them. The germline V gene encodes CDR1 MNHNY and CDR2 SVGAGI (reference sequence). CDR3 sequence (DNA): TGTGCCAGCAGCTCGGACGGGAGCTCCTACGAGCAGTACGTC. This codes for CASSSDGSSYEQYV.

The V gene is TRBV7-6, the J gene TRBJ1-3; D is ambiguous. Germline lookup yields CDR1 SGHVS and CDR2 FNYEAQ. CDR3 length equals 14 residues. V was clipped by 3 bases and J by 1 base, with 7 bases between them. The CDR3, as DNA: TGTGCCAGCAGCTTGAGGCAGTCTGGAAACACCATATATTTT. This translates into CASSLRQSGNTIYF.

The chain uses TRBV6-6 and TRBJ2-1; D is possibly TRBD1 (6 bases). With 1 base removed from V and 6 bases from J, the gap between germline ends came to 13 bases. CDR3 length: 15 residues. Germline V gives CDR1 MNHNY, CDR2 SVGAGI (reference sequence). CDR3 in DNA: TGTGCCAGCAGTTACTTCAGGGGCTTATCCAATGAGCAGTTCTTC. Its protein is CASSYFRGLSNEQFF.

This chain uses TRBV9 with TRBJ1-5; D may be TRBD1 (5 bases). There are 14 residues in the CDR3. Per the germline V gene, CDR1 is SGDLS and CDR2 is YYNGEE. V shed 4 bases and J shed 3 bases, with 11 bases lying between them. The CDR3 bases are TGTGCCAGCAGCTGGGGGGGGACCAATCAGCCCCAGCATTTT. Its protein product is CASSWGGTNQPQHF.

The CDR3 DNA is TGTGCCAGCACCAATCCACAGGGGTATGGCTACACCTTC. It translates to CASTNPQGYGYTF. The chain has TRBV28 and TRBJ1-2; TRBD1 matches at 7 bases. Trimming removed 7 bases from V and 5 bases from J; junction bases left unmatched: 7. The CDR3 consists of 13 residues. Germline V lookup: CDR1 MDHEN, CDR2 SYDVKM.

V is TRBV28 and J is TRBJ1-5; 10 bases fit TRBD1. CDR3 length: 15 residues. CDR1 MDHEN and CDR2 SYDVKM come from the germline V gene. J lost 6 bases, V lost 5 bases, and 7 bases had no gene match. The CDR3 here is CASSDRGRRIQPQHF. The CDR3 coding sequence is TGTGCCAGCAGTGACAGGGGGCGAAGGATTCAGCCCCAGCATTTT. Using reference TRBV28 and TRBJ1-5 for the parts outside the CDR3, the full variable domain is DVKVTQSSRYLVKRTGEKVFLECVQDMDHENMFWYRQDPGLGLRLIYFSYDVKMKEKGDIPEGYSVSREKKERFSLILESASTNQTSMYLCASSDRGRRIQPQHFGDGTRLSIL.

The V and J genes are TRBV9 and TRBJ1-3; D call uncertain. With 4 bases removed from V and 0 bases from J, the gap between germline ends came to 8 bases. From germline, CDR1 is SGDLS and CDR2 YYNGEE. The CDR3 runs to 14 residues. The CDR3 DNA is TGTGCCAGCAGCTTGGGAGGCTCTGGAAACACCATATATTTT. Its protein product is CASSLGGSGNTIYF.

The count of this clone is one. The chain has TRBV27 and TRBJ1-1; weak D call: TRBD1 (6 bases). Germline V gene data show CDR1 as MNHEY and CDR2 as SMNVEV (reference sequence). The CDR3 consists of 17 residues. Trimming removed 2 bases at V and 2 bases at J, with 18 bases between. CDR3 in DNA: TGTGCCAGCAGTTTAACGTTGCTCGGGGGGCCAAACACTGAAGCTTTCTTT. Protein product: CASSLTLLGGPNTEAFF.

This chain links TRBV7-6 with TRBJ2-2, with 7 bases matching TRBD2. J was trimmed by 1 base and V by 5 bases; bases with no gene match: 4. The CDR3 contains 15 residues. Germline V gene sequence: CDR1 SGHVS, CDR2 FNYEAQ. Written as DNA, the CDR3 is TGTGCCAGCAGCCCGGGGAGGGGGAACACCGGGGAGCTGTTTTTT. Its protein product is CASSPGRGNTGELFF.

This chain joins TRBV4-1 and TRBJ1-2, with TRBD1 as a possible D gene (5 bases). Per germline, CDR1 MGHRA and CDR2 YSYEKL. The V and J ends lost 0 bases and 1 base respectively, with 9 bases between them. This CDR3 comprises 15 residues. In DNA, the CDR3 is TGCGCCAGCAGCCAAGACAGGGTTGATAACTATGGCTACACCTTC. The encoded protein is CASSQDRVDNYGYTF.

This clone was counted only a few times. This chain connects TRBV9 to TRBJ1-2; tentative D call: TRBD1 (5 bases). This CDR3 is built from 16 residues. Trimming shortened V by 0 bases and J by 6 bases, and 18 bases separated the two germline ends. Germline V gene sequence: CDR1 SGDLS, CDR2 YYNGEE. The CDR3 DNA reads as TGTGCCAGCAGCGTAGACAGGCTCCTCTCTGGGGATGGCTACACCTTC. Protein: CASSVDRLLSGDGYTF.

The gene calls are TRBV28 and TRBJ1-2; 10 bases match TRBD1. The V segment lost 6 bases and the J segment 6 bases; nucleotides outside the gene matches: 7. The CDR3 extends over 14 amino acids. The V gene's germline CDR1 is MDHEN and CDR2 SYDVKM. CDR3 bases: TGTGCCAGCAGCCCGAGGACAGGGGGAAATGGCTACACCTTC. Its protein product is CASSPRTGGNGYTF.

This chain connects TRBV9 to TRBJ1-6, with D unresolved. This CDR3 is 15 amino acids long. Between the trimmed V and J ends, which lost 3 bases and 8 bases, there was a span of 15 bases. Germline CDR1 SGDLS, CDR2 YYNGEE. The CDR3 DNA sequence: TGTGCCAGCAGCGAACAGTCGAGAACAGATTCACCCCTCCACTTT. This codes for CASSEQSRTDSPLHF.

V and J are TRBV11-3 and TRBJ2-5; 10 bases are a match to TRBD1. V dropped 5 bases and J dropped 5; count of bases not matched to a gene: 11. CDR3 size: 16 residues. CDR1 is SGHNT, CDR2 YENEEA, per germline. For the CDR3, the DNA is TGTGCCAGCAGCCCAGGGGTGACAGGGGGCGGTGAGACCCAGTACTTC. It encodes CASSPGVTGGGETQYF.

Here the CDR3 DNA reads TGTGCCAGCAGTTACAACCGGTCGCCTAATCAGCCCCAGCATTTT. It specifies CASSYNRSPNQPQHF. The chain is built from TRBV6-5 and TRBJ1-5, with unresolved D. The CDR3 length is 15 residues. The germline V gene encodes CDR1 MNHEY and CDR2 SVGAGI. The V end lost 2 bases, the J end lost 4 bases, and 12 bases lay between the germline ends.

The chain joins TRBV28 to TRBJ1-6; 9 bases fit TRBD1. This CDR3 comprises 14 residues. The junction had 5 bases not matched to a gene; V was cut back by 5 bases and J by 9 bases. Germline V CDR1 and CDR2: MDHEN, SYDVKM. The CDR3 coding sequence is TGTGCCAGCAGTGGGGGACAGGGCGGTTCACCCCTCCACTTT. Protein sequence: CASSGGQGGSPLHF. The whole variable domain, remainder taken from reference TRBV28 and TRBJ1-6, is DVKVTQSSRYLVKRTGEKVFLECVQDMDHENMFWYRQDPGLGLRLIYFSYDVKMKEKGDIPEGYSVSREKKERFSLILESASTNQTSMYLCASSGGQGGSPLHFGNGTRLTVT.

This chain joins TRBV7-2 and TRBJ1-2; tentative D call: TRBD1 (6 bases). Germline lookup yields CDR1 SGHTA and CDR2 FQGNSA. Between the trimmed V and J ends, which lost 2 bases and 5 bases, there was a span of 12 bases. This CDR3 contains 14 residues. This CDR3 reads CASSLLGHRYGYTF. The CDR3 region has the DNA TGTGCCAGCAGCTTATTGGGACACAGATATGGCTACACCTTC.

The chain uses TRBV10-2 and TRBJ2-3, with TRBD2 matching over 7 bases. V shed 7 bases, J shed 1 base, and the junction held 11 bases outside the gene matches. CDR3 length equals 16 residues. The germline CDR1 and CDR2 sequences are WSHSY and SAAADI. The CDR3 DNA follows: TGCGCCAGCACCGCGGTGGCGGGAGTGGGCACAGATACGCAGTATTTT. This gives the protein CASTAVAGVGTDTQYF.

V and J are TRBV7-2 and TRBJ1-2; no reliable D call. CDR3 length equals 15 residues. From germline, CDR1 is SGHTA and CDR2 FQGNSA. V shed 1 base and J shed 6 bases, with 15 bases lying between them. The CDR3 DNA sequence: TGTGCCAGCAGCTTAGTTCGAGGCGGGGAGAATGGCTACACCTTC. As protein: CASSLVRGGENGYTF.

The chain is built from TRBV19 and TRBJ1-6, with D perhaps matching TRBD1 (6 bases). CDR1 and CDR2 from the germline V gene are LNHDA and SQIVND (reference sequence). Trimming took off 5 bases at V and 5 bases at J, with 19 bases between the two ends. The CDR3 has 17 amino acids. The CDR3 loop is CASSWGQPTLNNSPLHF. The CDR3 DNA sequence: TGTGCCAGTAGTTGGGGGCAGCCGACATTAAATAATTCACCCCTCCACTTT. Based on the CDR3 plus reference TRBV19 and TRBJ1-6, the full variable domain is DGGITQSPKYLFRKEGQNVTLSCEQNLNHDAMYWYRQDPGQGLRLIYYSQIVNDFQKGDIAEGYSVSREKKESFPLTVTSAQKNPTAFYLCASSWGQPTLNNSPLHFGNGTRLTVT.

This chain uses TRBV28 with TRBJ2-1; D possibly corresponds to TRBD2 (6 bases). The CDR3 consists of 14 residues. Germline CDR1 reads MDHEN; CDR2 reads SYDVKM. V lost 5 bases and J 5 bases, leaving 13 bases between the germline ends. The CDR3 is CASSTWDSNNEQFF. The CDR3 bases are TGTGCCAGCAGTACTTGGGACTCTAACAATGAGCAGTTCTTC. The whole variable domain, remainder taken from reference TRBV28 and TRBJ2-1, is DVKVTQSSRYLVKRTGEKVFLECVQDMDHENMFWYRQDPGLGLRLIYFSYDVKMKEKGDIPEGYSVSREKKERFSLILESASTNQTSMYLCASSTWDSNNEQFFGPGTRLTVL.

The chain employs TRBV18 and TRBJ2-1; possibly TRBD1 for D (5 bases). CDR1 KGHSH and CDR2 LQKENI come from the germline V gene. The CDR3 covers 14 residues. The V end was cut by 4 bases, the J end by 3 bases, with 10 bases between. In DNA form, the CDR3 reads TGTGCCAGCTCACAGGACACGAACTACAATGAGCAGTTCTTC. Translation: CASSQDTNYNEQFF. Looking up the rest from reference TRBV18 and TRBJ2-1 gives the full variable domain: NAGVMQNPRHLVRRRGQEARLRCSPMKGHSHVYWYRQLPEEGLKFMVYLQKENIIDESGMPKERFSAEFPKEGPSILRIQQVVRGDSAAYFCASSQDTNYNEQFFGPGTRLTVL.

The gene calls are TRBV18 and TRBJ2-1, with a weak D call TRBD1 (6 bases). Germline CDR1 reads KGHSH; CDR2 reads LQKENI. CDR3 length: 15 amino acids. V shed 5 bases and J shed 6 bases, with 17 bases lying between them. CDR3 nucleotides: TGTGCCAGCTCAAGGTTCCAAACAGGGACCAATGAGCAGTTCTTC. Its protein is CASSRFQTGTNEQFF.

A few counts support this clone. The V call is TRBV4-1, the J call TRBJ1-5, with no clear D. The CDR3 is made up of 15 amino acids. CDR1 is MGHRA and CDR2 is YSYEKL in the germline V gene. Trimming removed 3 bases from V and 7 bases from J, with 16 bases in between. The CDR3 DNA follows: TGCGCCAGCAGCCAGCTTCAGGTGGCTTCACAGCCCCAGCATTTT. Protein: CASSQLQVASQPQHF.